This TCR beta chain was observed in a study of control samples from healthy donors and cancer patients. Sequenced by immunoSEQ multiplex PCR; TCRdb stores in-frame clones only, minus some. The sample carries approximately 130,000 clones, around 86% recorded once. Germline assignment: CDR1 SGDLS and CDR2 YYNGEE. The CDR3 has 14 amino acids. Trimming removed 4 bases from V and 4 bases from J; junction bases left unmatched: 6. The chain joins TRBV9 to TRBJ2-5; 8 bases fit TRBD1. Sequenced: blood. The sequence was collected from a man aged 35 to 55 in good health. The CDR3 DNA reads as TGTGCCAGCAGCTCTCGGACAGGGTTAGAGACCCAGTACTTC. Protein sequence: CASSSRTGLETQYF. The complete variable domain, with remaining parts taken from reference TRBV9 and TRBJ2-5, reads DSGVTQTPKHLITATGQRVTLRCSPRSGDLSVYWYQQSLDQGLQFLIQYYNGEERAKGNILERFSAQQFPDLHSELNLSSLELGDSALYFCASSSRTGLETQYFGPGTRLLVL.